This T cell receptor (beta chain) derives from a study of Ad26.COV2.S vaccination and SARS-CoV-2 variants. In the study overall: The vaccine Ad26.COV2.S was put into the muscle once, or twice with 56 days between.

The treatment denotes: 15 to 20 received Ad26.COV2.S at low or high dose, single or two shots; 5 received placebo; per-sample allocation not given. Day 63 following the first vaccine or placebo injection was when the samples were taken. Immunization relied on an Ad26 vector, which expressed Wuhan-strain SARS-CoV-2 spike. Generated by immunoSEQ multiplex PCR, the TCRdb table keeps only in-frame clones and is missing some. The sample holds fewer than 600,000 clones, approximately 90% seen once. CDR1 and CDR2 from the germline V gene are SEHNR and FQNEAQ (reference sequence). The V end lost 5 bases, the J end lost 1 base, and 20 bases lay between the germline ends. This CDR3 contains 17 residues.

The sequenced sample was peripheral blood, obtained in a trial of Ad26.COV2.S vaccine versus placebo. This chain connects TRBV7-9 to TRBJ1-1, with a possible D match to TRBD1 (5 bases). The clonotype was recovered from a person between 18 and 60 years old who received the Ad26.COV2.S COVID-19 vaccine or a placebo. CDR3 DNA: TGTGCCAGCAGCCACCGCCCGAACCGGGACTGGAACACTGAAGCTTTCTTT. It translates to CASSHRPNRDWNTEAFF.